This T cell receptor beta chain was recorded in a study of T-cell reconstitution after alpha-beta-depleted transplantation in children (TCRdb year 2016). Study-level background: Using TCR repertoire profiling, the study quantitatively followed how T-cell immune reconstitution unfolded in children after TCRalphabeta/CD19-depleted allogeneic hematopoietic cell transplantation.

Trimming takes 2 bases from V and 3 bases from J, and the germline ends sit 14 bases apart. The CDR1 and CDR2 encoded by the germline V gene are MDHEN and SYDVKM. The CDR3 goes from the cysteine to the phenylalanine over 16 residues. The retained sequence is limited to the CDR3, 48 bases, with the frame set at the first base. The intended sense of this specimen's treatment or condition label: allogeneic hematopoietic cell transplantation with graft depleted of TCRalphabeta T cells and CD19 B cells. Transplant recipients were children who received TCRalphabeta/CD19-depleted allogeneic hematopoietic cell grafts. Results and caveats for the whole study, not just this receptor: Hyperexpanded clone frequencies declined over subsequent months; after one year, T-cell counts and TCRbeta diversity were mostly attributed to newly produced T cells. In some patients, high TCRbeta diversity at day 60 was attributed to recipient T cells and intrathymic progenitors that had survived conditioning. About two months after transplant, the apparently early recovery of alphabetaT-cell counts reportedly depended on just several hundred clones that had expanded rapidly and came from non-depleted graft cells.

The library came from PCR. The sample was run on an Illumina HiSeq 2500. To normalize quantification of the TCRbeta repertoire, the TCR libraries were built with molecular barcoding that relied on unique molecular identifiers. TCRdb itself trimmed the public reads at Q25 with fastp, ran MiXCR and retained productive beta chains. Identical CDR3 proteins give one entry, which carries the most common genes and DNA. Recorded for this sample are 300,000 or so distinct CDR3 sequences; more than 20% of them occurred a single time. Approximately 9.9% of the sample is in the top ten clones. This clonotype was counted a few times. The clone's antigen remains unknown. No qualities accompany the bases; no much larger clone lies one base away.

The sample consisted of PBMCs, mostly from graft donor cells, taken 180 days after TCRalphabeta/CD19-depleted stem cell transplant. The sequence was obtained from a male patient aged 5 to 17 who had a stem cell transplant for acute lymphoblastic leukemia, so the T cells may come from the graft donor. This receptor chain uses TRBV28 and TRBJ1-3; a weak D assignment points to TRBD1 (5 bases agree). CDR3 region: CASSLSQGVSGNTIYF. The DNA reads TGTGCCAGCAGTTTAAGTCAGGGAGTAAGTGGAAACACCATATATTTT.